These 14 T cell receptor beta chains came from one sample sequenced in a study of CD8 T cells in Susac syndrome. The RNA, roughly 0.5 to 1 ug, was put through reverse transcription using random hexamers. One entry per CDR3 protein results from TCRdb running MiXCR on the immunoSEQ multiplex PCR reads. In the table there are hundreds of thousands of distinct CDR3 sequences, 75% to 90% of which are singletons. The sample comprised CD8+ T cells from PBMCs. Receptors originate from a human donor with multiple sclerosis.

The chain is built from TRBV7-9 and TRBJ1-2; D is perhaps TRBD1 (6 bases). The CDR3 runs to 14 residues. V shed 3 bases and J shed 10 bases, with 18 bases lying between them. Looked up from germline, CDR1 is SEHNR and CDR2 is FQNEAQ (reference sequence). CDR3 sequence reads: CASSFPNQGPDYTF. CDR3 DNA: TGTGCCAGCAGCTTCCCGAATCAGGGGCCCGACTACACCTTC. Drawing the rest from reference TRBV7-9 and TRBJ1-2, the complete variable domain is DTGVSQNPRHKITKRGQNVTFRCDPISEHNRLYWYRQTLGQGPEFLTYFQNEAQLEKSRLLSDRFSAERPKGSFSTLEIQRTEQGDSAMYLCASSFPNQGPDYTFGSGTRLTVV.

The rearrangement joins TRBV27 to TRBJ2-1, with D unclear. The V and J ends lost 0 bases and 6 bases respectively, with 9 bases between them. CDR1 MNHEY and CDR2 SMNVEV come from the germline V gene (reference sequence). The CDR3 loop spans 14 amino acids. CDR3 DNA: TGTGCCAGCAGTTTATCGATCCTAATCAATGAGCAGTTCTTC. Translating it yields CASSLSILINEQFF.

The chain carries TRBV4-1 and TRBJ1-5; D gene unclear. Trimming pared 1 base from V and 0 bases from J, leaving 16 bases between. There are 18 residues in the CDR3. Germline CDR1 is MGHRA and CDR2 is YSYEKL. The CDR3 DNA sequence: TGCGCCAGCAGCCAAGTTCCCCCACAGCTCAATAGCAATCAGCCCCAGCATTTT. Translating it yields CASSQVPPQLNSNQPQHF.

The V and J genes are TRBV10-3 and TRBJ2-5; 10 nucleotides match TRBD2. The CDR3 runs to 17 residues. CDR1 ENHRY and CDR2 SYGVKD come from the germline V gene. The trim removed 0 bases at V and 4 bases at J, leaving 8 bases unmatched. The CDR3 coding sequence is TGTGCCATCAGTGAGTCAAGGACTAGCGGCATAAGAGAGACCCAGTACTTC. Its translation is CAISESRTSGIRETQYF.

This rearrangement joins TRBV2 to TRBJ2-5; the D call may be TRBD1 or TRBD2 (5 bases each). The CDR3 covers 14 residues. V lost 10 bases, J lost 5 bases, and 20 bases lay in between. The germline gives CDR1 SNHLY, CDR2 FYNNEI. The CDR3 loop reads CAIGEGASLETQYF. As DNA, the CDR3 is TGTGCCATCGGGGAAGGGGCTAGTTTGGAGACCCAGTACTTC.

This clonotype came up a few times. This rearrangement joins TRBV6-1 to TRBJ1-2; 7 bases map to TRBD1. The junction had 10 bases not matched to a gene; V was cut back by 10 bases and J by 5 bases. This CDR3 contains 13 residues. CDR1 is MNHNS, CDR2 SASEGT, per germline. CDR3 in amino acids: CATSGTDIYGYTF. The CDR3 DNA sequence: TGTGCCACCTCCGGGACAGATATTTATGGCTACACCTTC.

V is TRBV27 and J is TRBJ2-6; possible D gene TRBD1, 5 bases. The CDR3 is 17 amino acids. The germline V gene has CDR1 MNHEY and CDR2 SMNVEV (reference sequence). V was pared by 5 bases and J by 0 bases, with 14 bases between. CDR3: CASSLVQVYSGANVLTF. CDR3 coding DNA: TGTGCCAGCAGTCTCGTACAGGTATACTCTGGGGCCAACGTCCTGACTTTC.

The chain couples TRBV29-1 to TRBJ1-1, with D perhaps TRBD1 (6 bases). Trimming took 4 bases from V and 0 from J, leaving 9 bases between them. Germline CDR1 and CDR2: SQVTM and ANQGSEA. The CDR3 is made up of 13 amino acids. CDR3 DNA: TGCAGCGTTGCCAGGGGAATGAACACTGAAGCTTTCTTT. The encoded protein is CSVARGMNTEAFF.

Here the CDR3 DNA reads TGTGCCAGCAGCCAGGGTGGGTCCTATGGCTACACCTTC. Translating gives CASSQGGSYGYTF. This chain uses TRBV27 with TRBJ1-2, with a possible D match to TRBD1 (5 bases). In germline, CDR1 is MNHEY, CDR2 SMNVEV (reference sequence). V shed 6 bases and J shed 4 bases, with 12 bases lying between them. This CDR3 contains 13 residues.

This sequence joins TRBV7-2 and TRBJ1-5; D unresolved. Germline V CDR1 and CDR2: SGHTA, FQGNSA. The V gene lost 1 base and the J gene lost 0 bases, with 10 bases spanning the gap. The CDR3 contains 16 residues. The CDR3 loop is CASSLGPTASNQPQHF. In DNA form, the CDR3 reads TGTGCCAGCAGCTTAGGCCCGACTGCTAGCAATCAGCCCCAGCATTTT.

This clonotype has only one observation. A read error may produce the germline difference seen at one junction end. The chain uses TRBV28 and TRBJ1-1, with TRBD1 as a possible D gene (5 bases). The CDR3 has 11 amino acids. Germline V gene sequence: CDR1 MDHEN, CDR2 SYDVKM. The CDR3 sequence: CASSKTSDRIF. The CDR3 DNA is TGTGCCAGCAGTAAAACATCAGACAGAATCTTT.

The genes are TRBV6-2 or TRBV6-3 and TRBJ2-2; D unclear. Deletions cut 0 bases from V and 5 bases from J, with 13 bases between. The germline gives CDR1 MNHEY, CDR2 SVGEGT. This CDR3 spans 16 amino acids. The CDR3 DNA follows: TGTGCCAGCAGTTACTCGAGTACAATCGGGACCGGGGAGCTGTTTTTT. It yields the protein CASSYSSTIGTGELFF.

The genes are TRBV4-1 and TRBJ2-7, with D unclear. V lost 1 base, J lost 3 bases, and 7 bases lay in between. Germline-derived CDR1 and CDR2 are MGHRA and YSYEKL. The CDR3 length is 13 residues. CDR3 sequence: CASSQGIRYEQYF. CDR3 DNA sequence: TGCGCCAGCAGCCAAGGCATCCGCTACGAGCAGTACTTC.

This clonotype was recorded only once. The chain combines TRBV6-1 with TRBJ1-6, with 11 bases that match TRBD1. CDR3 size: 13 residues. V dropped 7 bases and J dropped 15; count of bases not matched to a gene: 8. Germline V gives CDR1 MNHNS, CDR2 SASEGT. CDR3 in amino acids: CASNGQGALDLHF. In nucleotides, the CDR3 is TGTGCCAGCAATGGACAGGGGGCTTTGGACCTCCACTTT.